The T cell receptor (beta chain) described here comes from a study of blood T cell repertoires in COVID-19. Study context: Acute and convalescent COVID-19 samples came from the United States, Italy and Spain.

V shed 6 bases, J shed 6 bases, and the junction held 9 bases outside the gene matches. Germline lookup yields CDR1 WSHSY and CDR2 SAAADI. The CDR3 totals 17 residues. Cohorts were assigned according to the clinical history that participants reported. Produced via immunoSEQ multiplex PCR; TCRdb's table is partial and in-frame only. The sample shows over 350,000 clones, more than 75% of them seen only once. This TCR was sampled from a woman younger than 45 with acute COVID-19. The rearrangement uses TRBV10-2 and TRBJ2-2, with 14 bases aligning to TRBD2. What was sequenced was PBMCs or T cells enriched from blood (not recorded which). The CDR3: CASSPTSGGAVAGELFF. The CDR3 coding sequence is TGCGCCAGCAGCCCGACTAGCGGGGGGGCCGTTGCCGGGGAGCTGTTTTTT.